This T cell receptor beta chain was recovered during a study of CD8+ T cells in alopecia areata. Study results and limitations: There were also resident alphabeta T cells of normal skin sequenced in scalp samples. Sharing of TCR sequences between patients (possibly for HLA-related reasons) was less clear than in mice.

This clone was picked up a small number of times. What it binds is unknown. The CDR3 contains 15 residues. V lost 0 bases and J lost 4; bases outside the gene matches: 5. Germline V CDR1 and CDR2: SGHRS, YFSETQ. Sequencing used cDNA as its template, made by extracting RNA and reverse transcribing it. The method was immunoSEQ multiplex PCR; TCRdb's version includes in-frame clones alone and lacks a portion of them. The sample has under 40,000 clones; roughly 53% are singletons. CD25+CD127- cells were obtained by sorting CD4+ cells, for 5 or 6 patients. Researchers took lesional scalp punch biopsies and peripheral blood from people who were alopecia areata patients. PBMCs served as the source from which CD4+ and CD8+ T cells were sorted.

The sequenced sample consisted of CD4+ Tregs sorted from blood. The origin of this receptor is a human donor with alopecia areata. This chain uses TRBV5-1 with TRBJ2-3, with 7 bases fitting TRBD1. CDR3: CASSLGQGGADTQYF. CDR3 coding DNA: TGCGCCAGCAGCTTGGGACAGGGCGGAGCAGATACGCAGTATTTT.